The 16 T cell receptor beta chains below come from one sample, sequenced in a study of blood T cell repertoires in COVID-19. The method was immunoSEQ multiplex PCR; TCRdb's version includes in-frame clones alone and lacks a portion of them. The sample gives around 130,000 clones, around 78% of which show up once; more than 10% is in the top ten. The sequenced sample consisted of peripheral blood. The receptors were gathered from a human donor in a cohort sampled during active COVID-19.

The chain recombines TRBV5-1 with TRBJ2-7; D is ambiguous. The germline CDR1 and CDR2 sequences are SGHRS and YFSETQ. This CDR3 has 14 residues. V was trimmed by 0 bases and J by 0 bases, leaving 7 bases between them. DNA of the CDR3: TGCGCCAGCAGCTTGGTTGGCAGCTCCTACGAGCAGTACTTC. Its protein product is CASSLVGSSYEQYF.

This sequence joins TRBV5-8 and TRBJ1-2; D might be TRBD1 (5 bases). V lost 0 bases to trimming and J lost 8 bases, with 8 bases between them. This CDR3 is built from 12 residues. Germline CDR1 is SGHTS and CDR2 is YDEGEE. CDR3 in amino acids: CASSLAGNGYTF. For the CDR3, the DNA is TGTGCCAGCAGCTTGGCAGGGAACGGCTACACCTTC.

The chain has TRBV25-1 and TRBJ1-6; D gene uncertain. V was cut by 6 bases and J by 0 bases, with 9 bases left in between. This CDR3 is built from 15 residues. Germline V lookup: CDR1 MGHDK, CDR2 SYGVNS. This CDR3 reads CASSPPGSYNSPLHF. In DNA, the CDR3 is TGTGCCAGCAGCCCTCCGGGCTCCTATAATTCACCCCTCCACTTT.

This clone was detected only a few times. The DNA is left out, because the CDR3 cannot be placed on it with certainty; the CDR3 is given as TCRdb lists it. V and J are TRBV5-1 and TRBJ1-2. Germline CDR1 SGHRS, CDR2 YFSETQ. Both ends counted, the CDR3 spans 13 residues. CDR3 residues: CASSFGPGYGYTF.

The J gene is TRBJ1-6, the V gene TRBV5-1, with 9 positions matching TRBD1. This CDR3 has 17 amino acids. The V and J ends lost 1 base and 8 bases, in that order; junction bases with no gene match: 10. Germline V gene lookup returns CDR1 SGHRS and CDR2 YFSETQ. The CDR3 here is CASSLSGQGNTHSPLHF. The CDR3 DNA reads TGCGCCAGCAGCTTGAGCGGACAGGGGAATACACATTCACCCCTCCACTTT.

The J gene is TRBJ1-1, the V gene TRBV18; D is unclear. The CDR3 spans 14 residues. Germline loops: CDR1 KGHSH, CDR2 LQKENI. V lost 3 bases, J lost 1 base, and 9 bases lay in between. The CDR3 reads CASSPRNGNTEAFF. Written as DNA, the CDR3 is TGTGCCAGCTCACCTCGCAACGGGAACACTGAAGCTTTCTTT.

This sequence joins TRBV7-8 and TRBJ1-2; tentative D call: TRBD1 (6 bases). The germline V and J ends were trimmed by 4 bases and 4 bases, with 13 bases remaining between them. The CDR3 has 14 residues. Germline CDR1 reads SGHVS; CDR2 reads FQNEAQ. CDR3 amino acids: CASSSRTALYGYTF. The CDR3 DNA reads TGTGCCAGCAGCTCTAGGACAGCGCTCTATGGCTACACCTTC.

The CDR3 DNA follows: TGTGCCAGTAGTATACCCAGGGTCTCAGATACGCAGTATTTT. It is translated as CASSIPRVSDTQYF. This chain joins TRBV19 and TRBJ2-3; D is possibly TRBD1 (5 bases). Looked up from germline, CDR1 is LNHDA and CDR2 is SQIVND (reference sequence). The CDR3 is 14 residues long. V lost 2 bases, J lost 4 bases, and 10 bases lay in between.

The chain has TRBV15 and TRBJ2-7, with 9 bases lining up with TRBD1. The V gene end was trimmed by 1 base and the J gene end by 4 bases; junction bases not matched to a gene: 5. Germline values: CDR1 LNHNV, CDR2 YYDKDF (reference sequence). The CDR3 loop spans 15 amino acids. Written as DNA, the CDR3 is TGTGCCACCAGCAGAGGGGACAGGGAGGGTTACGAGCAGTACTTC. As protein: CATSRGDREGYEQYF.

The rearrangement uses TRBV5-4 and TRBJ1-6; D call uncertain. This CDR3 has 16 residues. V gave up 0 bases and J gave up 6 bases, with 13 bases separating them. CDR1 and CDR2 (germline): SGHNT, YYREEE (reference sequence). The CDR3 DNA is TGTGCCAGCAGCTTGGATACGGCCCCGGGTAATTCACCCCTCCACTTT. Translating gives CASSLDTAPGNSPLHF.

The genes are TRBV5-1 and TRBJ2-3; D possibly corresponds to TRBD2 (7 bases). Germline V lookup: CDR1 SGHRS, CDR2 YFSETQ. CDR3 size: 16 residues. Trimming removed 3 bases at V and 2 bases at J, with 16 bases between. The CDR3 sequence is CASSSPKRGHTDTQYF. CDR3 DNA: TGCGCCAGCAGCTCGCCCAAGCGGGGACACACAGATACGCAGTATTTT.

The chain recombines TRBV27 with TRBJ2-7; D is unclear. Per the germline V gene, CDR1 is MNHEY and CDR2 is SMNVEV (reference sequence). Trimming took 2 bases from V and 3 from J, leaving 5 bases between them. The CDR3 covers 12 residues. The CDR3 DNA reads TGTGCCAGCAGTTTAAGCTACTACGAGCAGTACTTC. It encodes CASSLSYYEQYF.

V and J are TRBV28 and TRBJ1-2; TRBD1 matches at 9 bases. This CDR3 has 15 amino acids. Germline CDR1 and CDR2: MDHEN and SYDVKM. V trimming: 5 bases; J trimming: 0 bases; junction bases outside the gene matches: 4. The DNA for the CDR3 is TGTGCCAGCAGTGCCCGACAGGGGGCTAACTATGGCTACACCTTC. This sequence encodes CASSARQGANYGYTF.

The chain links TRBV2 to TRBJ2-2, with 7 bases fitting TRBD1. The CDR3 totals 16 residues. V lost 5 bases and J lost 4; bases outside the gene matches: 10. The germline V gene encodes CDR1 SNHLY and CDR2 FYNNEI. CDR3 in DNA: TGTGCCAGCAGTCCCCGGAAGGGACAGTTCACCGGGGAGCTGTTTTTT. Translation: CASSPRKGQFTGELFF.

The CDR3 nucleotides are TGTGCCAGCAGTGAGGGACAGGAGGATCAGCCCCAGCATTTT. Its protein product is CASSEGQEDQPQHF. The rearrangement joins TRBV6-1 to TRBJ1-5; TRBD1 matches 8 bases. CDR1 is MNHNS and CDR2 is SASEGT in the germline V gene. This CDR3 has 14 residues. J lost 5 bases, V lost 3 bases, and 3 bases had no gene match.

The chain is built from TRBV27 and TRBJ2-2, with a tentative D call TRBD2 (5 bases). V shed 5 bases and J shed 1 base, with 5 bases lying between them. CDR1 and CDR2 (germline): MNHEY, SMNVEV (reference sequence). CDR3 length: 13 amino acids. CDR3 sequence: CASSRGNTGELFF. The CDR3, as DNA: TGTGCCAGCAGTCGGGGGAACACCGGGGAGCTGTTTTTT.